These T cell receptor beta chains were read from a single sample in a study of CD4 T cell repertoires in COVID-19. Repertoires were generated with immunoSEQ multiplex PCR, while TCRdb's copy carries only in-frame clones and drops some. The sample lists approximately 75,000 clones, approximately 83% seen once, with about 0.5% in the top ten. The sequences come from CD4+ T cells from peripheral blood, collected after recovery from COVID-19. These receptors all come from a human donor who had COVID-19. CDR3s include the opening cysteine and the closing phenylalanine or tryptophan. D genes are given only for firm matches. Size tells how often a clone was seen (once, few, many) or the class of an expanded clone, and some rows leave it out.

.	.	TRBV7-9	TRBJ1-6	CASSLLQGGSPLHF	TGTGCCAGCAGCTTATTGCAGGGAGGTTCACCCCTCCACTTT
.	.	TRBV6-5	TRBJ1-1	CASSYTEGSTEAFF	TGTGCCAGCAGTTACACGGAGGGGTCCACTGAAGCTTTCTTT
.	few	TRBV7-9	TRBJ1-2	CASSLALTADGYTF	TGTGCCAGCAGCTTAGCCTTGACAGCCGATGGCTACACCTTC
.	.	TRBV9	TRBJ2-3	CASSVATTDTQYF	TGTGCCAGCAGCGTAGCAACCACAGATACGCAGTATTTT
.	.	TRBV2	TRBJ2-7	CASRVFYEQYF	TGTGCCAGCAGGGTGTTCTACGAGCAGTACTTC
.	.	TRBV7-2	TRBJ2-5	CASSSPKALGGETQYF	TGTGCCAGCAGCTCGCCAAAGGCCCTCGGGGGAGAGACCCAGTACTTC
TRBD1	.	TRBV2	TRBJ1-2	CASKRGQGYYGYTF	TGTGCCAGCAAGAGGGGGCAGGGCTACTATGGCTACACCTTC
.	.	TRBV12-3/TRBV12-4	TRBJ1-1	CASSPRTLTEAFF	TGTGCCAGCAGTCCAAGGACCCTCACTGAAGCTTTCTTT
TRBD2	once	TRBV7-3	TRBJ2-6	CASSLRSSGRDLLVSPGANVLTF	TGTGCCAGCAGCTTAAGGTCTAGCGGGAGGGACCTACTAGTGAGTCCTGGGGCCAACGTCCTGACTTTC
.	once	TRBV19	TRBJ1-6	CASSIDHKSSNSPLHF	TGTGCCAGTAGTATAGACCACAAGAGTAGTAATTCACCCCTCCACTTT
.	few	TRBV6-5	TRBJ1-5	CASSLLTGEVSPQHF	TGTGCCAGCAGTCTTCTGACGGGGGAAGTTTCGCCCCAGCATTTT
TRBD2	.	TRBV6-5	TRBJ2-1	CASNEGLAGNRQFF	TGTGCCAGCAACGAGGGACTAGCGGGGAATAGGCAGTTCTTC
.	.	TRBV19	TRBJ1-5	CASSIGRRSNQPQHF	TGTGCCAGTAGTATAGGTCGGCGGAGCAATCAGCCCCAGCATTTT
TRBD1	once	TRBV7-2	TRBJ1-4	CASRSSGGSAEKLFF	TGTGCCAGCAGATCTTCAGGGGGCTCGGCTGAAAAACTGTTTTTT
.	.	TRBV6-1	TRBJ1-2	CASSEYGGVPLYGYTF	TGTGCCAGCAGTGAATATGGGGGGGTCCCTCTCTATGGCTACACCTTC
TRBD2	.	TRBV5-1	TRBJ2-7	CASSLARVAGAYEQYF	TGCGCCAGCAGCTTGGCCAGGGTAGCGGGAGCATACGAGCAGTACTTC
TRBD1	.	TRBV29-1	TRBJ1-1	CSVRTGRDTEAFF	TGCAGCGTAAGGACAGGGAGGGACACTGAAGCTTTCTTT
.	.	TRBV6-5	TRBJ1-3	CAIRRPSGNTIYF	TGTGCCATCCGGAGGCCCTCTGGAAACACCATATATTTT
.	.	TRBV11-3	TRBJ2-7	CASSLGHQLSYEQYF	TGTGCCAGCAGCTTGGGACATCAATTATCCTACGAGCAGTACTTC
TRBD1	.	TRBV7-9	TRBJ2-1	CASSPPGQGYNEQFF	TGTGCCAGCAGCCCGCCGGGACAGGGCTACAATGAGCAGTTCTTC
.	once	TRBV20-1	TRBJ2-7	CSARDINEQYF	TGCAGTGCTAGAGATATAAACGAGCAGTACTTC
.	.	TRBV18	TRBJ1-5	CASSTSNQPQHF	TGTGCCAGCTCTACTAGCAATCAGCCCCAGCATTTT
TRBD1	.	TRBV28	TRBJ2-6	CASSFPTGVKNSGANVLTF	TGTGCCAGCAGCTTTCCGACAGGGGTGAAGAACTCTGGGGCCAACGTCCTGACTTTC
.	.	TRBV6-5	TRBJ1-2	CASSRRVGSYGYTF	TGTGCCAGCAGTCGAAGGGTGGGGAGCTATGGCTACACCTTC
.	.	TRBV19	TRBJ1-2	CASRDISVNYGYTF	TGTGCCAGTAGAGATATTAGCGTTAACTATGGCTACACCTTC
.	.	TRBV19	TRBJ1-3	CASRSGSGNTIYF	TGTGCCAGTAGGAGCGGCTCTGGAAACACCATATATTTT
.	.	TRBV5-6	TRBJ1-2	CASSLDQQGLGYTF	TGTGCCAGCAGCTTGGATCAACAGGGACTTGGCTACACCTTC
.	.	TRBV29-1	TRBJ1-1	CSVTPLGSPSITEAFF	TGCAGCGTCACTCCCCTGGGCTCACCCTCGATTACTGAAGCTTTCTTT
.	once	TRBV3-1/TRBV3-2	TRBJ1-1	CASSPRGYAEAFF	TGTGCCAGCAGCCCACGGGGGTACGCTGAAGCTTTCTTT
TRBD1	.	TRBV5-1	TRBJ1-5	CASSPSGTGGTGQPQHF	TGCGCCAGCAGCCCAAGTGGGACAGGGGGAACAGGTCAGCCCCAGCATTTT
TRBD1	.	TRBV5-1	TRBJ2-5	CASSSGQGAIRQETQYF	TGCGCCAGCAGCTCGGGACAGGGGGCTATTCGGCAAGAGACCCAGTACTTC
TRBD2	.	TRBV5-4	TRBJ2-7	CASSLVAGVSEQYF	TGTGCCAGCAGCTTGGTAGCGGGAGTTTCCGAGCAGTACTTC
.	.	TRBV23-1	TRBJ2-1	CASSSPGRSFDEQFF	TGCGCCAGCTCCAGCCCGGGACGGAGTTTCGATGAGCAGTTCTTC
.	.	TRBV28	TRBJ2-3	CASRLPQGTDTQYF	TGTGCCAGCAGACTACCTCAGGGAACAGATACGCAGTATTTT
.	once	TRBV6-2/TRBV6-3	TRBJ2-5	CASSYGGSETQYF	TGTGCCAGCAGTTACGGGGGGTCGGAGACCCAGTACTTC
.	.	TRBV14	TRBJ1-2	CASSQYFLARDEGYTF	TGTGCCAGCAGCCAATATTTTTTGGCCAGGGACGAAGGCTACACCTTC
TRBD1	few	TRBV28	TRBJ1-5	CASTLSLGGESQHF	TGTGCCAGCACCCTCTCCCTAGGGGGCGAATCCCAGCATTTT
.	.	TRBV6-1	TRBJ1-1	CASSEDRQGEAFF	TGTGCCAGCAGTGAAGACAGGCAAGGTGAAGCTTTCTTT